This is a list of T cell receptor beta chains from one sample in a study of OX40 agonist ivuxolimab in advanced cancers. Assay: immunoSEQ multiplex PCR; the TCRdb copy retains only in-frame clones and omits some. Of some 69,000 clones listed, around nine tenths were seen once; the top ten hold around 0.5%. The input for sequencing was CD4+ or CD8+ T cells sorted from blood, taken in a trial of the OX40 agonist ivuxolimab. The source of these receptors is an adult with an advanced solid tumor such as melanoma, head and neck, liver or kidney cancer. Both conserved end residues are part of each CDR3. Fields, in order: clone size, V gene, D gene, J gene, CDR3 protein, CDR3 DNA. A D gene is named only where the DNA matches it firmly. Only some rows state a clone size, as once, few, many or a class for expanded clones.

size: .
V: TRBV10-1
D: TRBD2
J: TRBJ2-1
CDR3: CASSESKESASGNNEQFF
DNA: TGCGCCAGCAGTGAGTCGAAGGAATCGGCTAGCGGGAACAATGAGCAGTTCTTC

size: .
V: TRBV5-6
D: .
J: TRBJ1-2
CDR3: CASSLSSTLLRNYGYTF
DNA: TGTGCCAGCAGCTTGTCCTCTACGTTGCTGCGCAACTATGGCTACACCTTC

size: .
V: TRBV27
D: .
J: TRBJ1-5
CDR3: CASRFYNQPQHF
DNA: TGTGCCAGCAGGTTCTACAATCAGCCCCAGCATTTT

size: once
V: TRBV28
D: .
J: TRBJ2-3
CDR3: CASSLRQITDTQYF
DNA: TGTGCCAGCAGTTTGCGACAGATCACAGATACGCAGTATTTT

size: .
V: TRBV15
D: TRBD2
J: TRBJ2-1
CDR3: CATSILAGYNEQFF
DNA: TGTGCCACCAGCATACTAGCGGGGTACAATGAGCAGTTCTTC

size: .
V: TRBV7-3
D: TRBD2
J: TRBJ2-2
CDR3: CASSLSAGGEDRELFF
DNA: TGTGCCAGCAGCTTATCAGCGGGGGGCGAAGACAGGGAGCTGTTTTTT

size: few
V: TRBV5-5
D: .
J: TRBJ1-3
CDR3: CASSLGLGNTIYF
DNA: TGTGCCAGCAGCTTGGGGCTCGGAAACACCATATATTTT

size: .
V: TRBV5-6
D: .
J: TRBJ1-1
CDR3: CASSLTRGNTEAFF
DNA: TGTGCCAGCAGCTTGACGCGGGGGAACACTGAAGCTTTCTTT

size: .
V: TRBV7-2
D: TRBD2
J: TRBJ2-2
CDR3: CASSFVTSGRNTGELFF
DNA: TGTGCCAGCAGCTTTGTAACTAGCGGGAGGAACACCGGGGAGCTGTTTTTT

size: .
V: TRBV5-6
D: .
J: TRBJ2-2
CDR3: CASSLERLLTGELFF
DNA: TGTGCCAGCAGCTTGGAAAGACTACTCACCGGGGAGCTGTTTTTT

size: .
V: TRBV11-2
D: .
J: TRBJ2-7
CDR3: CASRKPGREYEQYF
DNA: TGTGCCAGCAGGAAACCGGGACGGGAGTACGAGCAGTACTTC

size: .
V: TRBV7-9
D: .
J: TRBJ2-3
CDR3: CASSPRRLSTDTQYF
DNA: TGTGCCAGCAGCCCCAGGAGGTTGAGCACAGATACGCAGTATTTT

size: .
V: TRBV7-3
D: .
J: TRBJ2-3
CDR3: CASSLSQTSFPTQYF
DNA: TGTGCCAGCAGCTTAAGCCAGACTTCGTTCCCTACGCAGTATTTT

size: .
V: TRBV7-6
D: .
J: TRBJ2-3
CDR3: CASSLDPGGTQYF
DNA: TGTGCCAGCAGCTTAGATCCAGGCGGTACGCAGTATTTT

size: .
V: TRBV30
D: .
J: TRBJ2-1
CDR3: CAWDPRWGDEQFF
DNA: TGTGCCTGGGATCCCCGGTGGGGGGATGAGCAGTTCTTC

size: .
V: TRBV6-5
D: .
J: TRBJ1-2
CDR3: CASSVQTF
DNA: TGTGCCAGCAGTGTTCAGACCTTC

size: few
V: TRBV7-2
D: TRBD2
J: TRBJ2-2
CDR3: CASSLAAGGGELFF
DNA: TGTGCCAGCAGCTTAGCAGCGGGAGGTGGGGAGCTGTTTTTT

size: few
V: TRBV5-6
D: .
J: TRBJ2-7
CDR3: CASSLGVYEQYF
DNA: TGTGCCAGCAGCTTGGGGGTCTACGAGCAGTACTTC

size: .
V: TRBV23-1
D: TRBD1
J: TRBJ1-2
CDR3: CASSPVQGQTLYGYTF
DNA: TGCGCCAGCAGCCCAGTTCAGGGACAGACTCTCTATGGCTACACCTTC

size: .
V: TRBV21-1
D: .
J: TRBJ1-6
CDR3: CASSKGGRVGSPLHF
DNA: TGTGCCAGCAGCAAAGGAGGTAGGGTGGGTTCACCCCTCCACTTT

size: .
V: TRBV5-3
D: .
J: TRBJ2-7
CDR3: CARSLKTSVYEQYF
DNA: TGTGCCAGAAGCTTGAAGACGTCCGTCTACGAGCAGTACTTC

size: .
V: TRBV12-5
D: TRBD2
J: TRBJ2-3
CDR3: CASGMTGLAGDTQYF
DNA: TGTGCTAGTGGTATGACGGGACTAGCGGGAGATACGCAGTATTTT

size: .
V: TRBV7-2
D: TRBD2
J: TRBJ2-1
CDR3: CASSIGQLAGAQFF
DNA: TGTGCCAGCAGCATAGGACAGCTAGCGGGAGCGCAGTTCTTC

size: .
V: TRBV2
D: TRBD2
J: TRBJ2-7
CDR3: CASRGGTSASYEQYF
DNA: TGTGCCAGCAGGGGTGGGACTAGCGCCTCCTACGAGCAGTACTTC